The clone carrying this T cell receptor (beta chain) appeared a single time. The table came from immunoSEQ multiplex PCR; TCRdb's copy has only in-frame clones and leaves some out. The table shows 200,000 or so clones, with about 85% occurring only once. V lost 11 bases to trimming and J lost 5 bases; unmatched junction nucleotides: 13. Germline CDR1 reads MDHEN; CDR2 reads SYDVKM. The CDR3 is made up of 15 amino acids. The data are from a study of blood T cell repertoires in COVID-19. Study context: Donors in the United States, Italy and Spain gave samples during acute or convalescent COVID-19. Sources were T cells, B-cell-depleted T cells, or PBMCs; the material itself was cDNA or gDNA.

Source material: peripheral blood. The chain combines TRBV28 with TRBJ2-3; 10 bases match TRBD2. The sequence was collected from a man in his fifties who had recovered from COVID-19. The DNA of the CDR3 is TGTGCCGCTGGGCGCCTAGCGGGAGTAGGAGATACGCAGTATTTT. Its translation: CAAGRLAGVGDTQYF.